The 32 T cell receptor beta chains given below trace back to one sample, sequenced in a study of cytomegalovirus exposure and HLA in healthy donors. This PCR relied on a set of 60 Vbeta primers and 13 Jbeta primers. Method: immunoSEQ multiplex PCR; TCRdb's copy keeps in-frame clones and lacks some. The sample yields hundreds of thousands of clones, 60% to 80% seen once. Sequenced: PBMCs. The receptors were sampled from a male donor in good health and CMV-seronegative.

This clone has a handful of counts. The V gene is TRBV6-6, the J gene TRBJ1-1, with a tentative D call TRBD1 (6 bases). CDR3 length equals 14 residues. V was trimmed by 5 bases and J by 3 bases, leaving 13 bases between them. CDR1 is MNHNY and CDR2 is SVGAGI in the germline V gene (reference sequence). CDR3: CASSIRTAYTEAFF. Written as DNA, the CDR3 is TGTGCCAGCAGTATCAGGACAGCTTACACTGAAGCTTTCTTT.

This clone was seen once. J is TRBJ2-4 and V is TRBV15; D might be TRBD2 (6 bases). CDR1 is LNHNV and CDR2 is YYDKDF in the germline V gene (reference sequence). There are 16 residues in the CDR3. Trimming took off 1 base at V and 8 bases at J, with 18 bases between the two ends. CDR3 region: CATSRVEGIGSDIQYF. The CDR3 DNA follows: TGTGCCACCAGCAGAGTGGAGGGGATAGGGTCTGACATTCAGTACTTC.

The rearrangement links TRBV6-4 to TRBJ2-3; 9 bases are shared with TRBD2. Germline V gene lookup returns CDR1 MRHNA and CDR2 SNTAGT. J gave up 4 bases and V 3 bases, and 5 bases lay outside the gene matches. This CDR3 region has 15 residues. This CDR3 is CASSESAGGPDTQYF. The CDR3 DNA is TGTGCCAGCAGTGAAAGCGCGGGAGGGCCAGATACGCAGTATTTT.

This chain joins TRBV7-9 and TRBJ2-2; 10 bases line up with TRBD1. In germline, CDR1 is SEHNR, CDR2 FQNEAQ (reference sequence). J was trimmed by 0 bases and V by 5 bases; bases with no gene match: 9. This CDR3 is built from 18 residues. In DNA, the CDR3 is TGTGCCAGCAGCCCCCGGACAGGGGGTGAAGCGAACACCGGGGAGCTGTTTTTT. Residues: CASSPRTGGEANTGELFF.

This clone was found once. CDR3 bases: TGTGCCAGCAGCTTGTTGAGGGATCTAGTCTACGAGCAGTACTTC. Translated, it gives CASSLLRDLVYEQYF. The rearrangement uses TRBV5-5 and TRBJ2-7; possible D gene TRBD2, 5 bases. The germline V gene encodes CDR1 SGHKS and CDR2 YYEKEE (reference sequence). The CDR3 loop spans 15 amino acids. V lost 1 base, J lost 3 bases, and 14 bases lay in between.

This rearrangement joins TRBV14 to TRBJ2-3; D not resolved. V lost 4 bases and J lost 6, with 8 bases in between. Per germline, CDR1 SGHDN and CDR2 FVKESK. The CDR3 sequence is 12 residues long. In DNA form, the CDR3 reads TGTGCCAGCAGCCTAGTCCCCGATACGCAGTATTTT. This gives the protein CASSLVPDTQYF.

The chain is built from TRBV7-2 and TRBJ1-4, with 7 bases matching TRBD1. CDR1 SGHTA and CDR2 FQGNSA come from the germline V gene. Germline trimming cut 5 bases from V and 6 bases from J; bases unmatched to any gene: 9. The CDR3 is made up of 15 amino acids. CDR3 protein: CASSLLGGGDEKLFF. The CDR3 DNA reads TGTGCCAGCAGCCTCCTAGGGGGCGGGGATGAAAAACTGTTTTTT.

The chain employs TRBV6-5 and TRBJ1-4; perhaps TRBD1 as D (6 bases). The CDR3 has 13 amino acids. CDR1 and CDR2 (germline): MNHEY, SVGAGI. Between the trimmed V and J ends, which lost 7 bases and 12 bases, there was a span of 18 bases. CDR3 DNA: TGTGCCAGCACCAATTTTGGGCGGACAGAACTGTTTTTT. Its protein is CASTNFGRTELFF.

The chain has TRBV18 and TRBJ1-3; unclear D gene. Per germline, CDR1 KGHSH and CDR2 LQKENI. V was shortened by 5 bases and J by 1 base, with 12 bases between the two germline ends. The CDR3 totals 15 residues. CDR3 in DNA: TGTGCCAGCTCAATCGGTGCCGAATCTGGAAACACCATATATTTT. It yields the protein CASSIGAESGNTIYF.

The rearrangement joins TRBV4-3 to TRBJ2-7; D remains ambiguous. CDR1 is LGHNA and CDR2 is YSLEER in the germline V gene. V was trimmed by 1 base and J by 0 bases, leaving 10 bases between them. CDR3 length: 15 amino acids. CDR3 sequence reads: CASSQALVTSYEQYF. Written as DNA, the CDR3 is TGCGCCAGCAGCCAAGCGCTAGTGACCTCCTACGAGCAGTACTTC.

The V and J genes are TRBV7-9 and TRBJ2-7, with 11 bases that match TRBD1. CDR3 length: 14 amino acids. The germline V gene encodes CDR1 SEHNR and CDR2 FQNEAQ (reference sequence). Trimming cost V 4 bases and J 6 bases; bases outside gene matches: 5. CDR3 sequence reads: CASSSGTGGVEQYF. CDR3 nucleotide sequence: TGTGCCAGCAGCTCCGGGACAGGGGGGGTCGAGCAGTACTTC.

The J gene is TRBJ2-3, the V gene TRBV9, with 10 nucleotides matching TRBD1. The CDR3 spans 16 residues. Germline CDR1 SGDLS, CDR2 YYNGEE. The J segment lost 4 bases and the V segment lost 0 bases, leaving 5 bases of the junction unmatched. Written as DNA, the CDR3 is TGTGCCAGCAGCGTAGGGGACAGGGGAGGGGCAGATACGCAGTATTTT. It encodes CASSVGDRGGADTQYF.

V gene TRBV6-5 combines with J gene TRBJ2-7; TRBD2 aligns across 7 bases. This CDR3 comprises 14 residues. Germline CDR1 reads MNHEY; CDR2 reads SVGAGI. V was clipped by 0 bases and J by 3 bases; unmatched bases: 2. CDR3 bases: TGTGCCAGCAGTTACTCGGGGGGGGGCTACGAGCAGTACTTC. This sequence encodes CASSYSGGGYEQYF.

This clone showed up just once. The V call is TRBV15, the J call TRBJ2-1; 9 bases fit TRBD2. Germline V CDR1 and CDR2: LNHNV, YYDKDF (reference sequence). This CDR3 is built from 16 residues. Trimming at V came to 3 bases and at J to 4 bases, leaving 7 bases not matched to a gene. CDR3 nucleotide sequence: TGTGCCACCAGCAGCCGCTCTAGCGGGATATACAATGAGCAGTTCTTC. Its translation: CATSSRSSGIYNEQFF.

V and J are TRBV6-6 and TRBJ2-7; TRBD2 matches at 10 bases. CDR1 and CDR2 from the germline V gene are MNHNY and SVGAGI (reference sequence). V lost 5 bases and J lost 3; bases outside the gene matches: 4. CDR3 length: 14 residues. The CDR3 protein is CASSRGTSDYEQYF. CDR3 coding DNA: TGTGCCAGCAGTCGCGGGACTAGCGACTACGAGCAGTACTTC.

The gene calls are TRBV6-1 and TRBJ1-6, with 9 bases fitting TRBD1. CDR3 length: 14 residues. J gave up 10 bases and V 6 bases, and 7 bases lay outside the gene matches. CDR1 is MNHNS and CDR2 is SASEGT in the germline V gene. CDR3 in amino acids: CASRGDRDLSPLHF. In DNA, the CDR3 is TGTGCCAGCAGGGGGGACAGGGATTTGTCACCCCTCCACTTT.

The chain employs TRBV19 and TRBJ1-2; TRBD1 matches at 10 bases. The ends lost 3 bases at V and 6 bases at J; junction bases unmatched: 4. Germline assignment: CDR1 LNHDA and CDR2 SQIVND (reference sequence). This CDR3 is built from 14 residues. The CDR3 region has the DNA TGTGCCAGTAGTATCGGACAGGGGGTCGATGGCTACACCTTC. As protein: CASSIGQGVDGYTF.

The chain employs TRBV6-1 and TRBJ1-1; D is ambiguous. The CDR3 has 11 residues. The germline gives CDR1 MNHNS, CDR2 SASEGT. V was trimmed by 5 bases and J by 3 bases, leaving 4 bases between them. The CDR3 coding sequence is TGTGCCAGCAGTTCTTACACTGAAGCTTTCTTT. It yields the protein CASSSYTEAFF.

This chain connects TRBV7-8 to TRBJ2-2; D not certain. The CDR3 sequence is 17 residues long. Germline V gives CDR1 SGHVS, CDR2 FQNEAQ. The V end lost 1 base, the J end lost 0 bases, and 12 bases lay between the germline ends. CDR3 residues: CASSLERRQTNTGELFF. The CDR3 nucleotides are TGTGCCAGCAGCTTAGAACGGCGGCAGACGAACACCGGGGAGCTGTTTTTT. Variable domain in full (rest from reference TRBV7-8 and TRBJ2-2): GAGVSQSPRYKVAKRGQDVALRCDPISGHVSLFWYQQALGQGPEFLTYFQNEAQLDKSGLPSDRFFAERPEGSVSTLKIQRTQQEDSAVYLCASSLERRQTNTGELFFGEGSRLTVL.

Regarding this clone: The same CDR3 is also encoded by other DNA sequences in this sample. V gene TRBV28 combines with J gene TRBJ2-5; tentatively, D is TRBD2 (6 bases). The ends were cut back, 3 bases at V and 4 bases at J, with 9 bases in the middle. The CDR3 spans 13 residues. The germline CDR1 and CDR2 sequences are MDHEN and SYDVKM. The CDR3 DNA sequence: TGTGCCAGCAGTTTGTTGGGGGGAGAGACCCAGTACTTC. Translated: CASSLLGGETQYF. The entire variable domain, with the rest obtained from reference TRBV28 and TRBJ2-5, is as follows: DVKVTQSSRYLVKRTGEKVFLECVQDMDHENMFWYRQDPGLGLRLIYFSYDVKMKEKGDIPEGYSVSREKKERFSLILESASTNQTSMYLCASSLLGGETQYFGPGTRLLVL.

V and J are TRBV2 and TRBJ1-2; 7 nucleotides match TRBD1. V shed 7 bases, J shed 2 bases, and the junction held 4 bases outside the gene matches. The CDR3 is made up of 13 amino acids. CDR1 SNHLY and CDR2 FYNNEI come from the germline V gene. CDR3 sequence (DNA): TGTGCCAGCATAGGGGGCGGAAACTATGGCTACACCTTC. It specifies CASIGGGNYGYTF.

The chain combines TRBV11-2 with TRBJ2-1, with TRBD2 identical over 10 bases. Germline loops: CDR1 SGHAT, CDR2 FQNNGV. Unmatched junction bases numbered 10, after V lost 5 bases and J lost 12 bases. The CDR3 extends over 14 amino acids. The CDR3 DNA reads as TGTGCCAGCAGCACCCGACTAGCGGGTATTTCGCAGTTCTTC. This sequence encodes CASSTRLAGISQFF.

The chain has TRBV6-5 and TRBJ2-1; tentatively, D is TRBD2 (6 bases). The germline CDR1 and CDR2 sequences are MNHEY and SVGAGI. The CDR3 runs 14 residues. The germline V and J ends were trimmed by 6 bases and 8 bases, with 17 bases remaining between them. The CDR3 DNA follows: TGTGCCAGCAGCCCCGGCGGGGAATTCCATGAGCAGTTCTTC. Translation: CASSPGGEFHEQFF.

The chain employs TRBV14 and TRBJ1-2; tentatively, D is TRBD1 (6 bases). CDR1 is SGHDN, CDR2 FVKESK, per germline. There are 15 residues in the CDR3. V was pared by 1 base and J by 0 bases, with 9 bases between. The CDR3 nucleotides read TGTGCCAGCAGCCAAGGGACAGCAACTAACTATGGCTACACCTTC. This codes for CASSQGTATNYGYTF.

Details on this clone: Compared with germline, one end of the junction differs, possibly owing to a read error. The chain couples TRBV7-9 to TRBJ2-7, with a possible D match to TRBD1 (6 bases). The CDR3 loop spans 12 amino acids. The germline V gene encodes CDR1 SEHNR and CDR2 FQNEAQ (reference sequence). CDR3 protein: CSSSFERGEQYF. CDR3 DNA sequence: TGTTCCAGCAGCTTCGAGAGGGGGGAGCAGTACTTC.

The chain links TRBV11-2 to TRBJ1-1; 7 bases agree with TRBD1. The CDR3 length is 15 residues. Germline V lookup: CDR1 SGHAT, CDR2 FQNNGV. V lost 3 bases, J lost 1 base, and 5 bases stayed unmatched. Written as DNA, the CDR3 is TGTGCCAGCAGCTTTGGGACAGCCCAGAACACTGAAGCTTTCTTT. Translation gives CASSFGTAQNTEAFF. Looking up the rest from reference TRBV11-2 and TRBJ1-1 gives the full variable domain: EAGVAQSPRYKIIEKRQSVAFWCNPISGHATLYWYQQILGQGPKLLIQFQNNGVVDDSQLPKDRFSAERLKGVDSTLKIQPAKLEDSAVYLCASSFGTAQNTEAFFGQGTRLTVV.

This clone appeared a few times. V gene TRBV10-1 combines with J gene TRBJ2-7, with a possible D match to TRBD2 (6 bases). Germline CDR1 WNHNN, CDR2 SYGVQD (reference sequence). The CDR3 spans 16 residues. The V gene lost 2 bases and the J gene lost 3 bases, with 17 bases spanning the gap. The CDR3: CASSEMAKRVYYEQYF. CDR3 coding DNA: TGCGCCAGCAGTGAGATGGCGAAGCGGGTCTACTACGAGCAGTACTTC.

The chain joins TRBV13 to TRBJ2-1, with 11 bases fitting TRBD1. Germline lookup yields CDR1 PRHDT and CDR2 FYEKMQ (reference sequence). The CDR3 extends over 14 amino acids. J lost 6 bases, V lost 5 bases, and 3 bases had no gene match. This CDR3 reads CASSGGQGGNEQFF. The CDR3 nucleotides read TGTGCCAGCAGCGGGGGACAGGGGGGCAATGAGCAGTTCTTC.

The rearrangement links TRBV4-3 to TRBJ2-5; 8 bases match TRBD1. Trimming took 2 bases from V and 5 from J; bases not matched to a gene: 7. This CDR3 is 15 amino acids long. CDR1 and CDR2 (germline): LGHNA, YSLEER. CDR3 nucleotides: TGCGCCAGCAGCCAAAGCAGGGGGCCTTATGAGACCCAGTACTTC. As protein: CASSQSRGPYETQYF.

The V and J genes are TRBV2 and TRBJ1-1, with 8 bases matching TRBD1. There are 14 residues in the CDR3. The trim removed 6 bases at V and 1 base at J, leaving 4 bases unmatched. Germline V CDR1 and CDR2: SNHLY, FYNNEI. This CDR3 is CASSDRGWNTEAFF. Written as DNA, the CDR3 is TGTGCCAGCAGCGACAGGGGCTGGAACACTGAAGCTTTCTTT.

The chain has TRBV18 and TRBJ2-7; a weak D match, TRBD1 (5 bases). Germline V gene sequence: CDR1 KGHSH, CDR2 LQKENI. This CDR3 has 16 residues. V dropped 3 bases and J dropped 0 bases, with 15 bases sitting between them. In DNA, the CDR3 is TGTGCCAGCTCACCGAATACAGGTTCCCACTCCTACGAGCAGTACTTC. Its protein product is CASSPNTGSHSYEQYF.

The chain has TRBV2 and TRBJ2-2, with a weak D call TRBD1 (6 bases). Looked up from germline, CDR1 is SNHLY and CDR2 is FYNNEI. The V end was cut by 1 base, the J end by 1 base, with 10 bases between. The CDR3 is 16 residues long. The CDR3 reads CASSEGRGQNTGELFF. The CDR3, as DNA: TGTGCCAGCAGTGAAGGACGGGGACAGAACACCGGGGAGCTGTTTTTT. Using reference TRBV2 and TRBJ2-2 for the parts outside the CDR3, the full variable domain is EPEVTQTPSHQVTQMGQEVILRCVPISNHLYFYWYRQILGQKVEFLVSFYNNEISEKSEIFDDQFSVERPDGSNFTLKIRSTKLEDSAMYFCASSEGRGQNTGELFFGEGSRLTVL.